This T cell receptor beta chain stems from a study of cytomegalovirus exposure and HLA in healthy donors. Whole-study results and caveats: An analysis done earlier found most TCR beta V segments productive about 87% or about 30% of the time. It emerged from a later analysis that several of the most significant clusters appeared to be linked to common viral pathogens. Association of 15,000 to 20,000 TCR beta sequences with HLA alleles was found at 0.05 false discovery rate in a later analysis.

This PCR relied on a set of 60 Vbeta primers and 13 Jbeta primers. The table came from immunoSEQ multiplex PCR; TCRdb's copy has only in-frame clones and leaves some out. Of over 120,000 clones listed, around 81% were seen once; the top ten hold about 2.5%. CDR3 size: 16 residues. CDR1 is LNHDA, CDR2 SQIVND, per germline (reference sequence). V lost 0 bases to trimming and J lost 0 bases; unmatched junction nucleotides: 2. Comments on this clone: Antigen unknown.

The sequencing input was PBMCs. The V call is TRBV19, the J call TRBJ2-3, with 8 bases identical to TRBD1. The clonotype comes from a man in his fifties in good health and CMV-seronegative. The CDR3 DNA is TGTGCCAGTAGTATAGACAGGGGGCTTAGCACAGATACGCAGTATTTT. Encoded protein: CASSIDRGLSTDTQYF.